These T cell receptor beta chains were read from a single sample in a study of post-analysis software for immune sequencing data. Via MiXCR, TCRdb re-called the PCR reads, giving one row per CDR3 protein. The sample records approximately 770,000 distinct CDR3 sequences, 46% being singletons. The sequencing input was blood. The receptors were sampled from a girl between 10 and 17 years old with multiple sclerosis. CDR3s include the opening cysteine and the closing phenylalanine or tryptophan. Each record gives: CDR3 length, clone size, V gene, J gene, D gene, CDR3 protein, CDR3 DNA. D genes are given only for firm matches. Only part of the rows carry a size: once, few, many, or a class if the clone is expanded.

CDR3 length: 14; clone size: few; V gene: TRBV7-9; J gene: TRBJ2-7; D gene: TRBD1; CDR3 protein: CASSTGQETYEQYF; CDR3 DNA: TGTGCCAGCAGCACAGGACAGGAAACCTACGAGCAGTACTTC
CDR3 length: 16; clone size: .; V gene: TRBV28; J gene: TRBJ2-3; D gene: TRBD2; CDR3 protein: CASTNAGGRGTDTQYF; CDR3 DNA: TGTGCCAGCACTAATGCGGGAGGGCGGGGCACAGATACGCAGTATTTT
CDR3 length: 14; clone size: .; V gene: TRBV12-3/TRBV12-4; J gene: TRBJ2-5; D gene: .; CDR3 protein: CASSPAGEGETQYF; CDR3 DNA: TGTGCCAGCAGCCCGGCAGGGGAAGGGGAGACCCAGTACTTC
CDR3 length: 11; clone size: .; V gene: TRBV25-1; J gene: TRBJ1-1; D gene: .; CDR3 protein: CASSGGGEAFF; CDR3 DNA: TGTGCCAGCAGTGGGGGCGGTGAAGCTTTCTTT
CDR3 length: 15; clone size: .; V gene: TRBV4-2; J gene: TRBJ1-6; D gene: .; CDR3 protein: CTSSQDVGGHSPLHF; CDR3 DNA: TGTACCAGCAGCCAAGATGTGGGGGGGCATTCACCCCTCCACTTT
CDR3 length: 14; clone size: few; V gene: TRBV6-5; J gene: TRBJ2-7; D gene: TRBD2; CDR3 protein: CASSYALAGNEQYF; CDR3 DNA: TGTGCCAGCAGTTACGCTCTAGCGGGAAACGAGCAGTACTTC
CDR3 length: 14; clone size: once; V gene: TRBV28; J gene: TRBJ2-3; D gene: .; CDR3 protein: CASSAQQGLDTQYF; CDR3 DNA: TGTGCCAGCAGTGCCCAGCAGGGTCTAGATACGCAGTATTTT
CDR3 length: 12; clone size: .; V gene: TRBV29-1; J gene: TRBJ2-4; D gene: .; CDR3 protein: CSVRYDLDIQYF; CDR3 DNA: TGCAGCGTTCGATACGACCTCGACATTCAGTACTTC
CDR3 length: 13; clone size: few; V gene: TRBV7-8; J gene: TRBJ2-3; D gene: .; CDR3 protein: CASSSGRGDTQYF; CDR3 DNA: TGTGCCAGCAGCTCTGGGAGAGGCGATACGCAGTATTTT
CDR3 length: 13; clone size: .; V gene: TRBV9; J gene: TRBJ2-4; D gene: .; CDR3 protein: CASSGLQGGIQYF; CDR3 DNA: TGTGCCAGCAGCGGTCTACAGGGAGGCATTCAGTACTTC
CDR3 length: 14; clone size: .; V gene: TRBV5-1; J gene: TRBJ1-2; D gene: .; CDR3 protein: CASSLEPDNYGYTF; CDR3 DNA: TGCGCCAGCAGCTTGGAACCTGACAACTATGGCTACACCTTC
CDR3 length: 14; clone size: few; V gene: TRBV29-1; J gene: TRBJ2-5; D gene: TRBD1; CDR3 protein: CSVELPDREETQYF; CDR3 DNA: TGCAGCGTTGAACTCCCGGACAGGGAAGAGACCCAGTACTTC
CDR3 length: 16; clone size: few; V gene: TRBV20-1; J gene: TRBJ2-1; D gene: TRBD2; CDR3 protein: CSAHSPGLAGINEQFF; CDR3 DNA: TGCAGTGCTCACAGTCCGGGACTAGCGGGAATTAATGAGCAGTTCTTC
CDR3 length: 15; clone size: .; V gene: TRBV28; J gene: TRBJ2-5; D gene: .; CDR3 protein: CASSLGFLGQETQYF; CDR3 DNA: TGTGCCAGCAGCCTGGGGTTTCTGGGGCAAGAGACCCAGTACTTC
CDR3 length: 16; clone size: .; V gene: TRBV7-3; J gene: TRBJ2-3; D gene: TRBD2; CDR3 protein: CASSPVVAGKVGTQYF; CDR3 DNA: TGTGCCAGCAGCCCCGTAGTAGCGGGAAAAGTGGGTACGCAGTATTTT
CDR3 length: 15; clone size: few; V gene: TRBV20-1; J gene: TRBJ2-6; D gene: .; CDR3 protein: CSAVHRASGANVLTF; CDR3 DNA: TGCAGTGCTGTCCACAGGGCCTCTGGGGCCAACGTCCTGACTTTC
CDR3 length: 14; clone size: few; V gene: TRBV12-3/TRBV12-4; J gene: TRBJ2-7; D gene: .; CDR3 protein: CASTLVGGLGEQYF; CDR3 DNA: TGTGCCAGCACCCTGGTGGGGGGATTAGGCGAGCAGTACTTC
CDR3 length: 16; clone size: once; V gene: TRBV12-3/TRBV12-4; J gene: TRBJ2-1; D gene: .; CDR3 protein: CASSSPLLASYNEQFF; CDR3 DNA: TGTGCCAGCAGTTCCCCTCTTTTAGCGTCCTACAATGAGCAGTTCTTC
CDR3 length: 15; clone size: .; V gene: TRBV19; J gene: TRBJ2-6; D gene: .; CDR3 protein: CASSRQTSGANVLTF; CDR3 DNA: TGTGCCAGTAGCCGACAGACCTCTGGGGCCAACGTCCTGACTTTC
CDR3 length: 14; clone size: once; V gene: TRBV27; J gene: TRBJ2-7; D gene: TRBD1; CDR3 protein: CASGTGGMGYEQYF; CDR3 DNA: TGTGCCAGCGGGACAGGGGGCATGGGCTACGAGCAGTACTTC
CDR3 length: 13; clone size: .; V gene: TRBV28; J gene: TRBJ2-7; D gene: TRBD1; CDR3 protein: CASSFQGAHEQYF; CDR3 DNA: TGTGCCAGCAGTTTTCAGGGGGCGCACGAGCAGTACTTC
CDR3 length: 14; clone size: .; V gene: TRBV7-6; J gene: TRBJ1-5; D gene: TRBD1; CDR3 protein: CASSSGTATPPQHF; CDR3 DNA: TGTGCCAGCAGCTCAGGGACAGCGACGCCGCCCCAGCATTTT
CDR3 length: 14; clone size: .; V gene: TRBV9; J gene: TRBJ2-5; D gene: .; CDR3 protein: CASSTRDHQETQYF; CDR3 DNA: TGTGCCAGCAGCACGCGGGACCATCAAGAGACCCAGTACTTC
CDR3 length: 13; clone size: few; V gene: TRBV20-1; J gene: TRBJ2-1; D gene: TRBD1; CDR3 protein: CSAGDSPRDEQFF; CDR3 DNA: TGCAGTGCTGGGGACAGCCCTAGGGATGAGCAGTTCTTC
CDR3 length: 13; clone size: .; V gene: TRBV4-3; J gene: TRBJ2-1; D gene: .; CDR3 protein: CASSQRAGNEQFF; CDR3 DNA: TGCGCCAGCAGCCAACGGGCAGGCAATGAGCAGTTCTTC
CDR3 length: 16; clone size: few; V gene: TRBV6-5; J gene: TRBJ2-1; D gene: TRBD2; CDR3 protein: CASGLSGGLHYNEQFF; CDR3 DNA: TGTGCCAGCGGGCTCAGCGGGGGTCTTCACTACAATGAGCAGTTCTTC
CDR3 length: 12; clone size: .; V gene: TRBV2; J gene: TRBJ2-7; D gene: .; CDR3 protein: CASSEARVEQYF; CDR3 DNA: TGTGCCAGCAGTGAAGCTCGGGTCGAGCAGTACTTC
CDR3 length: 14; clone size: few; V gene: TRBV4-1; J gene: TRBJ2-7; D gene: .; CDR3 protein: CASSQEQGRFEQYF; CDR3 DNA: TGCGCCAGCAGCCAAGAACAGGGAAGGTTCGAGCAGTACTTC
CDR3 length: 16; clone size: .; V gene: TRBV6-5; J gene: TRBJ1-2; D gene: .; CDR3 protein: CASSYEPLGVDYGYTF; CDR3 DNA: TGTGCCAGCAGTTATGAGCCCCTGGGGGTGGACTATGGCTACACCTTC
CDR3 length: 12; clone size: .; V gene: TRBV15; J gene: TRBJ2-5; D gene: .; CDR3 protein: CATSRDWETQYF; CDR3 DNA: TGTGCCACCAGCAGAGATTGGGAGACCCAGTACTTC
CDR3 length: 19; clone size: .; V gene: TRBV2; J gene: TRBJ2-7; D gene: TRBD2; CDR3 protein: CASSQQGLAGGPYSYEQYF; CDR3 DNA: TGTGCCAGCAGCCAACAGGGACTAGCGGGAGGCCCGTATTCCTACGAGCAGTACTTC
CDR3 length: 17; clone size: .; V gene: TRBV12-3/TRBV12-4; J gene: TRBJ2-7; D gene: TRBD1; CDR3 protein: CASSLKAGQGATVEQYF; CDR3 DNA: TGTGCCAGCAGTTTAAAGGCGGGACAGGGGGCGACCGTTGAGCAGTACTTC
CDR3 length: 13; clone size: .; V gene: TRBV4-3; J gene: TRBJ2-1; D gene: .; CDR3 protein: CASSHLVRNEQFF; CDR3 DNA: TGCGCCAGCAGCCACCTGGTGCGCAATGAGCAGTTCTTC
CDR3 length: 18; clone size: .; V gene: TRBV7-8; J gene: TRBJ1-5; D gene: .; CDR3 protein: CASSQERASGSGNQPQHF; CDR3 DNA: TGCGCCAGCAGCCAAGAGCGGGCATCAGGATCTGGCAATCAGCCCCAGCATTTT
CDR3 length: 14; clone size: once; V gene: TRBV25-1; J gene: TRBJ2-3; D gene: TRBD1; CDR3 protein: CASSETGFTDTQYF; CDR3 DNA: TGTGCCAGCAGTGAGACAGGGTTCACAGATACGCAGTATTTT
CDR3 length: 13; clone size: many; V gene: TRBV6-6; J gene: TRBJ1-6; D gene: .; CDR3 protein: CASRRQDNSPLHF; CDR3 DNA: TGTGCCAGCAGGCGACAGGATAATTCACCCCTCCACTTT
CDR3 length: 13; clone size: .; V gene: TRBV12-3/TRBV12-4; J gene: TRBJ2-7; D gene: .; CDR3 protein: CASSDTNSYEQYF; CDR3 DNA: TGTGCCAGCAGTGATACCAACAGCTACGAGCAGTACTTC
CDR3 length: 14; clone size: .; V gene: TRBV7-9; J gene: TRBJ1-2; D gene: .; CDR3 protein: CASSQTGLTYGYTF; CDR3 DNA: TGTGCCAGCAGCCAGACCGGACTGACCTATGGCTACACCTTC
CDR3 length: 13; clone size: many; V gene: TRBV5-1; J gene: TRBJ2-3; D gene: .; CDR3 protein: CASSLEVGDTQYF; CDR3 DNA: TGCGCCAGCAGCTTGGAAGTGGGAGATACGCAGTATTTT
CDR3 length: 15; clone size: once; V gene: TRBV9; J gene: TRBJ2-3; D gene: .; CDR3 protein: CASSVAANRWATQYF; CDR3 DNA: TGTGCCAGCAGCGTAGCAGCCAACCGTTGGGCTACGCAGTATTTT
CDR3 length: 15; clone size: once; V gene: TRBV7-3; J gene: TRBJ2-1; D gene: TRBD2; CDR3 protein: CASSITSGQAGEQFF; CDR3 DNA: TGTGCCAGCAGCATCACTAGCGGCCAGGCGGGTGAGCAGTTCTTC
CDR3 length: 14; clone size: .; V gene: TRBV19; J gene: TRBJ1-5; D gene: .; CDR3 protein: CASRLGAGNQPQHF; CDR3 DNA: TGTGCCAGTAGGCTGGGCGCGGGCAATCAGCCCCAGCATTTT
CDR3 length: 14; clone size: .; V gene: TRBV12-5; J gene: TRBJ2-5; D gene: TRBD1; CDR3 protein: CASGLATGPGTQYF; CDR3 DNA: TGTGCTAGTGGTTTGGCGACAGGGCCGGGAACCCAGTACTTC
CDR3 length: 13; clone size: few; V gene: TRBV20-1; J gene: TRBJ1-5; D gene: .; CDR3 protein: CSISGLMNQPQHF; CDR3 DNA: TGCAGCATATCGGGACTGATGAATCAGCCCCAGCATTTT
CDR3 length: 13; clone size: few; V gene: TRBV20-1; J gene: TRBJ1-1; D gene: TRBD1; CDR3 protein: CSAPGTVNTEAFF; CDR3 DNA: TGCAGTGCGCCCGGGACAGTGAACACTGAAGCTTTCTTT
CDR3 length: 13; clone size: .; V gene: TRBV3-1; J gene: TRBJ2-5; D gene: .; CDR3 protein: CASSQRSGQPQYF; CDR3 DNA: TGTGCCAGCAGCCAAAGGTCTGGACAACCACAGTACTTC
CDR3 length: 14; clone size: .; V gene: TRBV6-1; J gene: TRBJ2-1; D gene: .; CDR3 protein: CASSEAWTTNEQFF; CDR3 DNA: TGTGCCAGCAGTGAAGCCTGGACTACCAATGAGCAGTTCTTC
CDR3 length: 15; clone size: .; V gene: TRBV3-1; J gene: TRBJ1-2; D gene: .; CDR3 protein: CASSQDPGEDYGYTF; CDR3 DNA: TGTGCCAGCAGCCAAGATCCGGGGGAGGACTATGGCTACACCTTC
CDR3 length: 15; clone size: few; V gene: TRBV6-6; J gene: TRBJ2-3; D gene: .; CDR3 protein: CASSYSEGRGDTQYF; CDR3 DNA: TGTGCCAGCAGTTACTCTGAGGGGCGGGGAGATACGCAGTATTTT
CDR3 length: 13; clone size: .; V gene: TRBV12-3/TRBV12-4; J gene: TRBJ2-1; D gene: .; CDR3 protein: CASSSGTGNEQFF; CDR3 DNA: TGTGCCAGCAGTTCTGGGACGGGTAATGAGCAGTTCTTC
CDR3 length: 16; clone size: .; V gene: TRBV20-1; J gene: TRBJ2-5; D gene: TRBD2; CDR3 protein: CSARPGLAFDQETQYF; CDR3 DNA: TGCAGTGCCCGCCCGGGACTAGCGTTTGATCAAGAGACCCAGTACTTC
CDR3 length: 16; clone size: .; V gene: TRBV28; J gene: TRBJ2-3; D gene: .; CDR3 protein: CASGGSFNPYTDTQYF; CDR3 DNA: TGTGCCAGCGGAGGGAGTTTTAATCCCTACACAGATACGCAGTATTTT
CDR3 length: 12; clone size: few; V gene: TRBV29-1; J gene: TRBJ2-3; D gene: .; CDR3 protein: CSVEMGTDTQYF; CDR3 DNA: TGCAGCGTTGAAATGGGCACAGATACGCAGTATTTT
CDR3 length: 15; clone size: .; V gene: TRBV5-6; J gene: TRBJ2-6; D gene: .; CDR3 protein: CASSFFGAGANVLTF; CDR3 DNA: .
CDR3 length: 16; clone size: few; V gene: TRBV6-2/TRBV6-3; J gene: TRBJ1-2; D gene: TRBD1; CDR3 protein: CASSYPSGQLIYGYTF; CDR3 DNA: TGTGCCAGCAGTTATCCATCGGGACAGCTGATCTATGGCTACACCTTC
CDR3 length: 14; clone size: .; V gene: TRBV12-3/TRBV12-4; J gene: TRBJ2-7; D gene: TRBD1; CDR3 protein: CASSFRDSDYEQYF; CDR3 DNA: TGTGCCAGCAGTTTCCGGGACAGCGACTACGAGCAGTACTTC
CDR3 length: 15; clone size: .; V gene: TRBV21-1; J gene: TRBJ2-3; D gene: .; CDR3 protein: CASTDRASSTDTQYF; CDR3 DNA: TGTGCCAGCACCGACAGGGCGTCTTCGACAGATACGCAGTATTTT
CDR3 length: 15; clone size: .; V gene: TRBV4-2; J gene: TRBJ2-2; D gene: .; CDR3 protein: CASSRSPGQGGELFF; CDR3 DNA: TGTGCCAGCAGCCGTTCCCCCGGGCAGGGCGGGGAGCTGTTTTTT
CDR3 length: 13; clone size: .; V gene: TRBV7-2; J gene: TRBJ2-2; D gene: .; CDR3 protein: CASSLISAGELFF; CDR3 DNA: TGTGCCAGCAGTTTGATCTCCGCCGGGGAGCTGTTTTTT